The source of this TCR beta chain is a study of cytomegalovirus exposure and HLA in healthy donors. The PCR had 60 Vbeta and 13 Jbeta primers. The table came from immunoSEQ multiplex PCR; TCRdb's copy has only in-frame clones and leaves some out. Of about 170,000 clones in the sample, around 76% were seen once. Trimming shortened V by 4 bases and J by 2 bases, and 5 bases separated the two germline ends. The CDR3 length is 13 residues. In germline, CDR1 is MGHRA, CDR2 YSYEKL. Study-level results: Associated with cytomegalovirus, according to the listing, were 150 to 200 TCR beta chains. Researchers reportedly found TCR beta sequences accurately predicted most subjects' HLA-A and HLA-B alleles.

As for this clone: Its cognate antigen is unknown.

The sequencing input was PBMCs. The chain uses TRBV4-1 and TRBJ2-2; D is unclear. The sequence was obtained from a female donor in good health and CMV-seronegative. In DNA form, the CDR3 reads TGCGCCAGCAGCCGGCCCAACACCGGGGAGCTGTTTTTT. Translated: CASSRPNTGELFF.